Listed below are T cell receptor beta chains from one sample, sequenced in a study of cytomegalovirus exposure and HLA in healthy donors. This table comes from immunoSEQ multiplex PCR, and its TCRdb copy is limited to in-frame clones, with some not included. The sample shows 120,000 or so clones, approximately 80% of them seen only once. Specimen: PBMCs. Source of these receptors: a man aged 50 to 59 in good health and CMV-seronegative. The CDR3 runs from the conserved cysteine through the conserved F or W. The order of the fields is D gene, V gene, CDR3 protein. The D gene is left open where the match is weak.

D gene: NA
V gene: TRBV7-3
CDR3 protein: CASSFQGGNEQFF

D gene: TRBD1
V gene: TRBV11-3
CDR3 protein: CASSSRDRDEQYF

D gene: TRBD1
V gene: TRBV10-3
CDR3 protein: CAIMAGGSPETQYF

D gene: NA
V gene: TRBV29-1
CDR3 protein: CSADPLGGVPETQYF

D gene: NA
V gene: TRBV30
CDR3 protein: CAWRGRGGTGELFF

D gene: NA
V gene: TRBV5-4
CDR3 protein: CASSSGWEQETQYF

D gene: NA
V gene: TRBV19
CDR3 protein: CASTKRETQYF

D gene: TRBD1
V gene: TRBV27
CDR3 protein: CASSLGQAFDGYTF

D gene: TRBD1
V gene: TRBV7-2
CDR3 protein: CASSPGQGTDTQYF

D gene: NA
V gene: TRBV19
CDR3 protein: CASSIGGNTEAFF

D gene: TRBD1
V gene: TRBV28
CDR3 protein: CASRGQGKPEAFF

D gene: TRBD2
V gene: TRBV5-5
CDR3 protein: CASSWGAGGRAGETQYF

D gene: NA
V gene: TRBV5-1
CDR3 protein: CASSLGDSYNEQFF

D gene: NA
V gene: TRBV7-2
CDR3 protein: CASSFTRSYEQYF

D gene: NA
V gene: TRBV25-1
CDR3 protein: CASSPTGTSYEQYF

D gene: TRBD1
V gene: TRBV28
CDR3 protein: CASSLPSQGTNSQPQHF

D gene: TRBD2
V gene: TRBV4-2
CDR3 protein: CASSQAIAGGPGGTDTQYF

D gene: NA
V gene: TRBV2
CDR3 protein: CASSHYTSVNEQFF

D gene: NA
V gene: TRBV19
CDR3 protein: CASSMLGGDNEQFF

D gene: TRBD2
V gene: TRBV6-1
CDR3 protein: CASSVGGGTDTQYF

D gene: NA
V gene: TRBV2
CDR3 protein: CASRRETDTQYF

D gene: NA
V gene: TRBV11-3
CDR3 protein: CASSFRGSTDTQYF

D gene: TRBD2
V gene: TRBV15
CDR3 protein: CATSSSGRFPYEQYF

D gene: TRBD1
V gene: TRBV27
CDR3 protein: CATQKGTDYNQPQHF

D gene: TRBD1
V gene: TRBV9
CDR3 protein: CASSAPGQGTEAFF

D gene: NA
V gene: TRBV18
CDR3 protein: CASSPNREGNQPQHF

D gene: TRBD1
V gene: TRBV30
CDR3 protein: CAWSVFRDRFFLSSGNTIYF

D gene: NA
V gene: TRBV30
CDR3 protein: CASLGRSTGEETQYF

D gene: TRBD2
V gene: TRBV7-2
CDR3 protein: CASSFNGGNTDTQYF

D gene: TRBD1
V gene: TRBV30
CDR3 protein: CAWGQENSPLHF

D gene: NA
V gene: TRBV12-5
CDR3 protein: CASGLVAPGEQYF

D gene: TRBD1
V gene: TRBV2
CDR3 protein: CARKTGSKSPLHF

D gene: NA
V gene: TRBV7-9
CDR3 protein: CASSLAGWDFGYTF

D gene: TRBD1
V gene: TRBV30
CDR3 protein: CAWSRRRGRGPGGYTF

D gene: NA
V gene: TRBV5-1
CDR3 protein: CASSLTGTSGTDTQYF

D gene: NA
V gene: TRBV4-2
CDR3 protein: CASSQDGGATDTQYF

D gene: TRBD2
V gene: TRBV7-2
CDR3 protein: CASTPTSGVRQETQYF

D gene: NA
V gene: TRBV6-5
CDR3 protein: CASSYGRGMEAFF

D gene: TRBD1
V gene: TRBV30
CDR3 protein: CAWRGQGRYNSPLHF

D gene: NA
V gene: TRBV5-1
CDR3 protein: CASRVIGAPGSGANVLTF

D gene: NA
V gene: TRBV25-1
CDR3 protein: CATNQGGIEQFF

D gene: NA
V gene: TRBV29-1
CDR3 protein: CSVEDQAAEQYF

D gene: NA
V gene: TRBV2
CDR3 protein: CASSEYGRGRTDTQYF

D gene: NA
V gene: TRBV4-2
CDR3 protein: CASSQDRPSQEQYF

D gene: TRBD1
V gene: TRBV14
CDR3 protein: CASSQRTGLGGYTF

D gene: TRBD1
V gene: TRBV7-2
CDR3 protein: CASSTRTGGGYTF

D gene: NA
V gene: TRBV19
CDR3 protein: CASRPYVSGAGSPLHF

D gene: TRBD1
V gene: TRBV6-1
CDR3 protein: CASSGTGTGGGEDF

D gene: NA
V gene: TRBV5-4
CDR3 protein: CASSFRGLTEAFF